This paragraph reports one TCR beta chain. Its target antigen remains unknown. No per-base quality is available; no much larger clone lies one base away. The record originates from a study of blood T cell repertoires in COVID-19 (dated by TCRdb to between 2020 and 2021). As for the study more broadly: The collaborator samples originated in the United States, Italy and Spain and spanned the acute and convalescent phases of COVID-19. The dataset comprised deeply sampled blood TCRbeta repertoires from subjects exposed to, actively infected with, or recovered from COVID-19. The repertoires were released in a freely available public database meant as a resource for research on the immune response to SARS-CoV-2. The sample metadata nearly always contained a de-identified subject ID, COVID-19 status, age in years and sex. The prospective study material was composed of cDNA or gDNA derived from T cells, B-cell-depleted T cells, or PBMCs. Where available, HLA class I and class II types were obtained from metadata supplied by the sample provider rather than from assay-based typing. The samples were drawn from the first 160 participants of the ongoing ImmuneRACE study and from over 950 subjects provided by 6 global collaborators.

Another Seattle source contributed samples from volunteer blood donors who had recovered from COVID-19. Each collaborating institution followed its own protocols to collect whole blood in K2EDTA tubes. For TCRbeta analysis, collaborators shipped samples as frozen whole blood, isolated PBMCs, or DNA extracted from either of those sample types. On the study overall, not on this receptor specifically: How much clinical and demographic metadata was included differed by source and by participant, and the metadata was provided uncurated.

Based on the germline V gene (reference sequence), the CDR1 and CDR2 sequences are SGHNT and YYREEE. The CDR3 measures 16 amino acids from cysteine to phenylalanine. The only DNA kept is the CDR3, 48 bases in frame from the first base. V is shortened by 3 bases, J by 3 bases, and the region joining them spans 17 bases. TCRbeta CDR3 regions were amplified from genomic DNA by means of the immunoSEQ Assay, a bias-controlled multiplex PCR. Regarding the original processing steps: The number of nucleated cells in each sample was estimated from the amplification of reference gene primers within the assay. To quantify the absolute abundance of each unique TCRbeta CDR3 rearrangement, sequence reads were collapsed and filtered. Productive Simpson clonality was computed per sample as the square root of Simpson's diversity index over productive rearrangements. TCRdb mirrors the immuneACCESS table, restricted to in-frame sequences. Some clones are absent from its copies; in checked studies, under half trace to an unresolved V gene, and the reason for the others is unknown. The V and J calls and clone size are taken from that table; D and trimming were inferred from the DNA. The sample profile shows about 160,000 clones; approximately 85% of them were found once. The ten largest clones take up about 1.2% of the sample.

The V and J segments used are TRBV5-4 and TRBJ2-3; TRBD1 is a weak D gene call, 6 bases matching. The sequence was obtained from a man aged 55 to 70 who had recovered from COVID-19. Sequencing was performed on peripheral blood. This receptor carries the CDR3 CASSWTVPQGTDTQYF. The DNA sequence follows: TGTGCCAGCAGCTGGACAGTCCCGCAAGGGACAGATACGCAGTATTTT.